This T cell receptor beta chain originates from a study of shared clonotypes between healthy human individuals. General study results and limits: Richness estimates generally favored naive over memory subsets. All-four-donor shared clonotypes had higher generation probabilities than non-shared clonotypes did. Roughly 5.3% of naive CD4 clonotypes were common to a few donors.

Clones were sequenced by immunoSEQ multiplex PCR, and TCRdb holds only the in-frame ones, with some missing. Counted here are about 1 million clones, more than 60% occurring once; the ten biggest clones make up approximately 1.5%. Turning to this clone: Its target is unknown.

The CDR3 is made up of 15 amino acids. From germline, CDR1 is MNHEY and CDR2 SVGAGI. Trimming removed 3 bases from V and 5 bases from J, with 13 bases in between. This chain links TRBV6-5 with TRBJ2-2, with D tentatively TRBD2 (6 bases). The sample was memory CD4+ T cells sorted from blood. Subset indicated: CD45RA-negative fraction. This TCR came from a man aged 18 to 29 in good health. In DNA form, the CDR3 reads TGTGCCAGCAGTTATCGGGGCGCGGGAACCGGGGAGCTGTTTTTT. It codes for CASSYRGAGTGELFF.